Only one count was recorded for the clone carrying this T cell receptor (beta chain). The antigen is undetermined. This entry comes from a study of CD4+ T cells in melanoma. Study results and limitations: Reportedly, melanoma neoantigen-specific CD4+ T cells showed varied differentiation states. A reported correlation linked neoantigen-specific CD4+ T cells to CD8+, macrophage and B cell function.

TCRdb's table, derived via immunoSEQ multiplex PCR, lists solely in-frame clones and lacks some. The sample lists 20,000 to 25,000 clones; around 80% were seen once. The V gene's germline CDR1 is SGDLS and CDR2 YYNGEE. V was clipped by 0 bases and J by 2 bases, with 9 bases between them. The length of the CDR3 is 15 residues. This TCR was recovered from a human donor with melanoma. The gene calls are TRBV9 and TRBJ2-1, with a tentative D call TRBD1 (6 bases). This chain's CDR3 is CASSVDGGPYNEQFF. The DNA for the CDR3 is TGTGCCAGCAGCGTAGATGGGGGCCCCTACAATGAGCAGTTCTTC.